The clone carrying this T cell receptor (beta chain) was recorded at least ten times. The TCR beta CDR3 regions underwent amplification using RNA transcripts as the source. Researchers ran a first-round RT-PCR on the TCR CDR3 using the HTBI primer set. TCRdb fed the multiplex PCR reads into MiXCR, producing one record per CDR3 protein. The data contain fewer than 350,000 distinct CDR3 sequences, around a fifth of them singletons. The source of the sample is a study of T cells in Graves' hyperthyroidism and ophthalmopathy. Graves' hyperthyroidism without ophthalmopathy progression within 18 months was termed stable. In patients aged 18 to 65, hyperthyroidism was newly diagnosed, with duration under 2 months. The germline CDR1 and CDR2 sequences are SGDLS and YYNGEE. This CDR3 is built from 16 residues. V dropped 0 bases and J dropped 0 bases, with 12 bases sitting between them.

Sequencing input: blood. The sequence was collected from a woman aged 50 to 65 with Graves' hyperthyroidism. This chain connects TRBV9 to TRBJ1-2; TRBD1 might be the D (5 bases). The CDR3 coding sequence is TGTGCCAGCAGCGTAGCTCTTGGGGCTTCTAACTATGGCTACACCTTC. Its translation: CASSVALGASNYGYTF. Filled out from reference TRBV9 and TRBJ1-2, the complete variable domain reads DSGVTQTPKHLITATGQRVTLRCSPRSGDLSVYWYQQSLDQGLQFLIQYYNGEERAKGNILERFSAQQFPDLHSELNLSSLELGDSALYFCASSVALGASNYGYTFGSGTRLTVV.